The rows below give T cell receptor beta chains drawn from one sample of a study of CD8 T cells in Susac syndrome. TCRdb analysed the immunoSEQ multiplex PCR reads with MiXCR anew, one entry per CDR3 protein. Of roughly 120,000 distinct CDR3 sequences in the sample, approximately 95% were seen once. Specimen: CD8+ T cells from PBMCs. The receptors here all came from a human donor with multiple sclerosis. CDR3s include the opening cysteine and the closing phenylalanine or tryptophan. D genes are given only for firm matches. Part of the rows lack a size; the others show once, few, many or a class for expanded clones.

>TRBV6-5|NA|NA|TRBJ2-7
CASSYSGGSYEQYF
TGTGCCAGCAGTTACTCCGGCGGCTCCTACGAGCAGTACTTC
>TRBV7-8|NA|NA|TRBJ2-7
CASSPGRDEQYF
TGTGCCAGCAGCCCCGGGAGAGACGAGCAGTACTTC
>TRBV12-3/TRBV12-4|NA|NA|TRBJ1-5
CASGDSNQPQHF
TGTGCCAGCGGGGACAGCAATCAGCCCCAGCATTTT
>TRBV6-2/TRBV6-3|NA|NA|TRBJ2-7
CASSQRGNYEQYF
TGTGCCAGCAGTCAGAGGGGGAATTACGAGCAGTACTTC
>TRBV5-1|NA|NA|TRBJ1-2
CASSLPGDGYTF
TGCGCCAGCAGCTTACCAGGGGATGGCTACACCTTC
>TRBV9|NA|NA|TRBJ2-2
CASSGGVGTWTGELFF
TGTGCCAGCAGCGGAGGCGTAGGGACGTGGACCGGGGAGCTGTTTTTT
>TRBV5-6|TRBD2|NA|TRBJ2-2
CASSLASGKNTGELFF
TGTGCCAGCAGCCTCGCTAGCGGAAAAAACACCGGGGAGCTGTTTTTT
>TRBV20-1|TRBD2|NA|TRBJ2-1
CSAVTRTSGSYEQFF
TGCAGTGCCGTGACCCGCACTAGCGGGAGCTATGAGCAGTTCTTC
>TRBV7-6|NA|NA|TRBJ2-7
CASSLALGVDEQYF
TGTGCCAGCAGCTTAGCTCTTGGGGTAGACGAGCAGTACTTC
>TRBV5-6|NA|NA|TRBJ2-1
CASSVDRDPYNEQFF
TGTGCCAGCAGCGTCGACCGGGACCCCTACAATGAGCAGTTCTTC
>TRBV27|TRBD1|NA|TRBJ2-5
CASSSTRGETQYF
TGTGCCAGCAGTAGCACCAGGGGGGAGACCCAGTACTTC
>TRBV20-1|TRBD1|NA|TRBJ2-7
CSAPTGTGGTYEQYF
TGCAGTGCTCCCACCGGGACAGGGGGAACCTACGAGCAGTACTTC
>TRBV12-3/TRBV12-4|NA|NA|TRBJ1-5
CASSFRPSDPQHF
TGTGCCAGCAGTTTTCGCCCGTCCGATCCCCAGCATTTT
>TRBV4-1|NA|NA|TRBJ2-5
CASSQEKVFEETQYF
TGCGCCAGCAGCCAGGAGAAGGTGTTCGAGGAGACCCAGTACTTC
>TRBV20-1|TRBD1|NA|TRBJ2-7
CSATTGGVYEQYF
TGCAGTGCTACGACAGGGGGCGTATACGAGCAGTACTTC
>TRBV28|TRBD1|NA|TRBJ1-1
CASSLPDRGRTEAFF
TGTGCCAGCAGTTTGCCCGACAGGGGTAGAACTGAAGCTTTCTTT
>TRBV12-3/TRBV12-4|NA|NA|TRBJ2-1
CASSFFGGGDNEQFF
TGTGCCAGCAGTTTCTTCGGGGGAGGAGACAATGAGCAGTTCTTC
>TRBV6-2/TRBV6-3|TRBD2|once|TRBJ2-1
CASSYSGGLEQFF
TGTGCCAGCAGTTACTCGGGGGGGTTGGAGCAGTTCTTC
>TRBV6-4|TRBD1|once|TRBJ2-4
CASSLEDRLKNIQYF
TGTGCCAGCAGCCTCGAGGACAGGCTCAAAAACATTCAGTACTTC
>TRBV9|NA|NA|TRBJ2-3
CASSASSGGRTDTQYF
TGTGCCAGCAGCGCCAGCTCCGGCGGCCGCACAGATACGCAGTATTTT
>TRBV14|NA|NA|TRBJ2-5
CASSSSTDDVEETQYF
TGTGCCAGCAGTTCATCCACAGACGACGTAGAAGAGACCCAGTACTTC
>TRBV2|TRBD2|NA|TRBJ2-1
CASRAGGGNEQFF
TGTGCCAGCCGGGCGGGAGGGGGGAATGAGCAGTTCTTC
>TRBV27|TRBD1|NA|TRBJ2-7
CASSSGGQGSSEQYF
TGTGCCAGCAGTTCGGGTGGACAGGGGAGCTCCGAGCAGTACTTC
>TRBV11-2|NA|NA|TRBJ2-7
CASSLGATSSYEQYF
TGTGCCAGCAGCCTAGGGGCTACGTCCTCCTACGAGCAGTACTTC
>TRBV5-8|TRBD1|once|TRBJ2-3
CASSSGQGTTDTQYF
TGTGCCAGCAGCTCTGGACAGGGAACCACAGATACGCAGTATTTT
>TRBV12-5|NA|NA|TRBJ2-3
CARGRVTDTQYF
TGTGCTAGAGGCAGAGTCACAGATACGCAGTATTTT
>TRBV12-3/TRBV12-4|NA|NA|TRBJ1-5
CASSLGESQPQHF
TGTGCCAGCAGTTTAGGGGAGTCTCAGCCCCAGCATTTT
>TRBV7-9|NA|NA|TRBJ1-1
CASSFTDSKNTEAFF
TGTGCCAGCAGCTTCACCGACAGCAAGAACACTGAAGCTTTCTTT
>TRBV30|NA|NA|TRBJ1-1
CAWNQGIRMNTEAFF
TGTGCCTGGAACCAGGGAATACGGATGAACACTGAAGCTTTCTTT
>TRBV19|NA|NA|TRBJ1-4
CASSQPGKLFF
TGTGCCAGTAGTCAACCCGGAAAACTGTTTTTT
>TRBV29-1|NA|NA|TRBJ2-1
CSAALVSNEQFF
TGCAGCGCGGCCCTAGTTTCCAATGAGCAGTTCTTC
>TRBV9|TRBD1|NA|TRBJ2-1
CASSGTGAPANEQFF
TGTGCCAGCAGCGGTACAGGGGCTCCGGCCAATGAGCAGTTCTTC
>TRBV11-2|NA|NA|TRBJ2-5
CASSLYPTREETQYF
TGTGCCAGCAGCCTATACCCGACTAGAGAGGAGACCCAGTACTTC
>TRBV5-1|NA|NA|TRBJ2-1
CASSLRDLKADEQFF
TGCGCCAGCAGCCTCCGGGATCTGAAGGCCGATGAGCAGTTCTTC
>TRBV5-1|TRBD2|NA|TRBJ2-3
CASSGRTSGEFPDTQYF
TGCGCCAGCAGCGGGAGGACTAGCGGTGAATTCCCAGATACGCAGTATTTT
>TRBV9|TRBD2|NA|TRBJ2-7
CASSPGRSAYEQYF
TGTGCCAGCAGCCCCGGGAGGTCCGCCTACGAGCAGTACTTC
>TRBV24-1|NA|NA|TRBJ2-2
CATSAGRHNTGELFF
TGTGCCACCAGTGCCGGGCGGCATAACACCGGGGAGCTGTTTTTT
>TRBV5-6|NA|NA|TRBJ1-5
CASSLVRDSNQPQHF
TGTGCCAGCAGCTTGGTTCGGGACAGCAATCAGCCCCAGCATTTT
>TRBV27|TRBD2|NA|TRBJ2-2
CASSPDLRGITGELFF
TGTGCCAGCAGCCCCGACTTGCGGGGGATCACCGGGGAGCTGTTTTTT
>TRBV29-1|NA|NA|TRBJ2-7
CSVEFEGPYEQYF
TGCAGCGTTGAATTTGAGGGCCCCTACGAGCAGTACTTC
>TRBV19|NA|NA|TRBJ2-5
CASSIDQAGKETQYF
TGTGCCAGTAGTATAGATCAGGCCGGAAAAGAGACCCAGTACTTC
>TRBV9|NA|NA|TRBJ1-1
CASSETRTMNTEAFF
TGTGCCAGCAGTGAGACGCGGACAATGAACACTGAAGCTTTCTTT
>TRBV7-9|NA|NA|TRBJ1-1
CASSLQGQGTEAFF
TGTGCCAGCAGCTTACAGGGGCAGGGCACTGAAGCTTTCTTT
>TRBV9|TRBD1|NA|TRBJ2-5
CASSGPTGVRETQYF
TGTGCCAGCAGCGGACCTACAGGGGTACGAGAGACCCAGTACTTC
>TRBV20-1|TRBD2|once|TRBJ2-1
CSARDPLSSGTNNEQFF
TGCAGTGCTAGAGATCCCCTCTCCAGCGGGACCAACAATGAGCAGTTCTTC
>TRBV6-1|NA|NA|TRBJ2-5
CASDPRTHRGGETQYF
TGTGCCAGCGACCCCCGGACCCACAGGGGGGGGGAGACCCAGTACTTC
>TRBV20-1|NA|NA|TRBJ2-7
CSAAKREDYLGEQYF
TGCAGTGCCGCCAAGAGAGAGGACTACCTCGGCGAGCAGTACTTC
>TRBV9|TRBD2|NA|TRBJ2-5
CASSGLGTSGRGETQYF
TGTGCCAGCAGCGGACTCGGGACTAGCGGACGGGGGGAGACCCAGTACTTC
>TRBV29-1|NA|NA|TRBJ2-1
CSVQDEQFF
TGCAGCGTGCAGGATGAGCAGTTCTTC
>TRBV30|TRBD1|NA|TRBJ2-7
CAWRPRTGLNEQYF
TGTGCCTGGAGACCCCGGACAGGGCTAAACGAGCAGTACTTC
>TRBV20-1|NA|NA|TRBJ2-4
CSARPGQWEGTGAKNIQYF
TGCAGTGCTAGACCGGGACAGTGGGAGGGAACGGGAGCCAAAAACATTCAGTACTTC
>TRBV2|TRBD1|NA|TRBJ1-1
CASSVRDSSLNTEAFF
TGTGCCAGCAGCGTCCGGGACAGCAGTTTGAACACTGAAGCTTTCTTT
>TRBV20-1|TRBD1|NA|TRBJ1-3
CSAGEDRGAGNTIYF
TGCAGTGCTGGGGAAGACAGGGGTGCTGGAAACACCATATATTTT